The rows below give T cell receptor beta chains drawn from one sample of a study of blood T cell repertoires in COVID-19. The assay was immunoSEQ multiplex PCR, and TCRdb's table has in-frame clones only and misses some. This table has approximately 97,000 clones, 70% to 90% appearing once. Sequenced: peripheral blood. These receptors all stem from a man between 45 and 60 years old with active COVID-19. CDR3s include the opening cysteine and the closing phenylalanine or tryptophan. The order of the fields is D gene, clone size, CDR3 length, J gene, V gene, CDR3 protein. The D gene is left open where the match is weak. Size is stated for part of the rows, as once, few or many counts, or as a class when the clone is expanded.

>NA|once|15|TRBJ2-3|TRBV30
CAWRAMEPRADTQYF
>TRBD2|NA|16|TRBJ2-5|TRBV9
CASSVGSGGAGKTQYF
>NA|NA|13|TRBJ1-1|TRBV29-1
CSVARIADTEAFF
>TRBD2|NA|16|TRBJ2-5|TRBV5-4
CASSLEHLAGLETQYF
>NA|once|16|TRBJ1-3|TRBV7-9
CASSSRTDSSGNTIYF
>TRBD2|NA|15|TRBJ2-1|TRBV13
CASSPERGVFNEQFF
>NA|NA|14|TRBJ1-2|TRBV5-1
CASSLGGRGDGYTF
>NA|NA|12|TRBJ2-1|TRBV5-4
CASSLGGNEQFF
>NA|NA|17|TRBJ1-4|TRBV5-4
CASIRIIGQNSNEKLFF
>NA|once|12|TRBJ2-2|TRBV11-2
CASSLPFRELFF
>NA|NA|14|TRBJ2-5|TRBV10-3
CAISESIASETQYF
>NA|once|13|TRBJ1-1|TRBV20-1
CSASVTGQIGAFF
>TRBD1|NA|15|TRBJ2-1|TRBV2
CASSEQGVRNNEQFF
>NA|NA|17|TRBJ2-7|TRBV10-3
CAISESPGRGLTYEQYF
>NA|few|11|TRBJ2-5|TRBV23-1
CASGLNETQYF
>NA|once|13|TRBJ1-1|TRBV6-6
CASRQPENTEAFF
>TRBD1|NA|13|TRBJ2-7|TRBV4-1
CASSQDRGQEQYF
>NA|NA|13|TRBJ2-7|TRBV20-1
CSASQQWSYEQYF
>TRBD1|NA|13|TRBJ2-1|TRBV14
CASSRPGGNEQFF
>TRBD2|NA|18|TRBJ2-6|TRBV5-4
CASSLVTSGGVGANVLTF
>NA|NA|13|TRBJ1-1|TRBV5-1
CASSGEGGTEAFF
>NA|NA|15|TRBJ1-5|TRBV2
CASSEQGKGNQPQHF
>NA|NA|15|TRBJ1-2|TRBV4-3
CASSQETGIRRGYTF
>TRBD1|NA|15|TRBJ1-1|TRBV3-1/TRBV3-2
CASSLRDRGDTEAFF
>TRBD1|NA|15|TRBJ2-7|TRBV9
CASSVEGTATYEQYF
>TRBD1|once|15|TRBJ1-6|TRBV19
CASSNRGRYNSPLHF
>NA|NA|14|TRBJ2-2|TRBV5-6
CASSFDRSTGELFF
>NA|NA|12|TRBJ1-1|TRBV11-2
CASSSQGYAAFF
>NA|few|11|TRBJ1-2|TRBV24-1
CATSDRYGYTF
>NA|NA|14|TRBJ1-5|TRBV2
CASSQGLGNQPQHF
>NA|NA|13|TRBJ2-2|TRBV3-1/TRBV3-2
CASSQGRLGELFF
>NA|NA|15|TRBJ2-7|TRBV5-1
CASSIGKGVSYEQYF
>TRBD2|NA|14|TRBJ2-1|TRBV7-2
CASSFSQRGSEQFF
>TRBD2|NA|19|TRBJ2-1|TRBV4-1
CASSQPPGLAVTIGYEQFF
>TRBD1|once|15|TRBJ1-1|TRBV6-5
CASNVPGQRNTEAFF
>NA|once|15|TRBJ1-5|TRBV7-9
CASSPTAGGNQPQHF
>NA|NA|11|TRBJ2-7|TRBV20-1
CSTEGGHEQYF
>NA|NA|13|TRBJ2-1|TRBV19
CASTPDPAGEQFF
>TRBD1|NA|14|TRBJ1-5|TRBV30
CAWSADRGNQPQHF
>NA|NA|13|TRBJ1-5|TRBV6-5
CASSYQWNQPQHF
>TRBD2|NA|14|TRBJ2-1|TRBV25-1
CASSARLAGGQQFF
>NA|NA|14|TRBJ1-4|TRBV19
CASSIDSTGSKLFF
>TRBD1|NA|16|TRBJ1-4|TRBV5-6
CASRVGVDRTNEKLFF
>TRBD1|NA|13|TRBJ1-2|TRBV10-2
CASSRDSNYGYTF
>NA|NA|13|TRBJ2-5|TRBV3-1/TRBV3-2
CASSPGTLETQYF
>NA|NA|14|TRBJ2-3|TRBV5-4
CASSFFAGIGTQYF
>TRBD1|NA|16|TRBJ1-3|TRBV30
CAGLKDRTLSGNTIYF
>TRBD1|NA|19|TRBJ2-6|TRBV24-1
CATSDSLKRDSSGANVLTF
>TRBD2|NA|15|TRBJ2-1|TRBV13
CASSSRTGGLNEQFF
>NA|few|15|TRBJ1-2|TRBV16
CASNTFPGRDNGYTF
>NA|NA|13|TRBJ1-1|TRBV14
CASSQDLRAEAFF
>TRBD2|NA|15|TRBJ2-7|TRBV6-2/TRBV6-3
CASSYSTSGSYEQYF
>NA|NA|14|TRBJ2-2|TRBV5-4
CASSLEGGTGELFF
>NA|NA|17|TRBJ2-2|TRBV5-1
CASSLWGPHANTGELFF
>NA|NA|16|TRBJ1-5|TRBV6-6
CASSFHVGLSNQPQHF
>TRBD2|NA|15|TRBJ2-1|TRBV7-3
CASSLISSGAYEQFF
>NA|few|15|TRBJ2-3|TRBV5-1
CASSEGGQYADTQYF